These 30 T cell receptor beta chains share one sample of origin, sequenced in a study of cytomegalovirus exposure and HLA in healthy donors. The study ran its PCR with 60 Vbeta and 13 Jbeta primers. Profiling relied on immunoSEQ multiplex PCR, and the TCRdb table lists in-frame clones only, not all of them. Here the sample spans 100,000 or so clones, roughly three quarters being singletons. The sample taken for sequencing was PBMCs. The receptors here all came from a man aged 35 to 55 in good health and CMV-seronegative.

V is TRBV29-1 and J is TRBJ2-3, with D possibly being TRBD1 (6 bases). The V end was cut by 8 bases, the J end by 6 bases, with 12 bases between. There are 11 residues in the CDR3. The germline V gene encodes CDR1 SQVTM and CDR2 ANQGSEA. DNA of the CDR3: TGCAGCCAGGGGACCTACGATACGCAGTATTTT. Translation: CSQGTYDTQYF.

A note on this clone: The junction does not match germline at one end; this may be a read error. CDR3 region: CLTGGVNTGELFF. The CDR3 bases are TGCCTGACAGGGGGCGTTAACACCGGGGAGCTGTTTTTT. The V call is TRBV6-5, the J call TRBJ2-2; TRBD1 matches 10 bases. CDR1 is MNHEY, CDR2 SVGAGI, per germline. The CDR3 runs 13 residues.

The rearrangement links TRBV4-1 to TRBJ1-5; D ambiguous. Germline V gives CDR1 MGHRA, CDR2 YSYEKL. The length of the CDR3 is 15 residues. V was trimmed by 1 base and J by 6 bases, leaving 13 bases between them. CDR3 in DNA: TGCGCCAGCAGCCAAGCGGGAGGGTGGTCTCAGCCCCAGCATTTT. Its protein product is CASSQAGGWSQPQHF.

This clone appeared a single time. CDR3 loop: CATAQGSGNTIYF. The CDR3 DNA reads as TGTGCCACCGCCCAGGGGTCCGGAAACACCATATATTTT. This chain uses TRBV11-3 with TRBJ1-3; the D gene is possibly TRBD1 (6 bases). Germline V gives CDR1 SGHNT, CDR2 YENEEA. Trimming pared 10 bases from V and 4 bases from J, leaving 14 bases between. The CDR3 spans 13 residues.

This rearrangement joins TRBV5-4 to TRBJ1-2, with no clear D. V lost 2 bases, J lost 8 bases, and 10 bases lay in between. CDR1 SGHNT and CDR2 YYREEE come from the germline V gene (reference sequence). This CDR3 contains 12 residues. For the CDR3, the DNA is TGTGCCAGCAGCTTTTACCCCGAGGGCTACACCTTC. Its translation: CASSFYPEGYTF.

The chain uses TRBV7-9 and TRBJ2-1; 9 bases line up with TRBD2. The V segment lost 0 bases and the J segment 5 bases; nucleotides outside the gene matches: 5. The germline gives CDR1 SEHNR, CDR2 FQNEAQ (reference sequence). The CDR3 consists of 16 residues. The CDR3 loop reads CASSLAGTSTNNEQFF. CDR3 in DNA: TGTGCCAGCAGCTTAGCCGGGACTAGCACGAACAATGAGCAGTTCTTC. The variable domain in full, with the rest retrieved from reference TRBV7-9 and TRBJ2-1, is DTGVSQNPRHKITKRGQNVTFRCDPISEHNRLYWYRQTLGQGPEFLTYFQNEAQLEKSRLLSDRFSAERPKGSFSTLEIQRTEQGDSAMYLCASSLAGTSTNNEQFFGPGTRLTVL.

The V gene is TRBV19, the J gene TRBJ2-4; perhaps TRBD2 as D (5 bases). The CDR3 contains 14 residues. The V end lost 4 bases, the J end lost 6 bases, and 13 bases lay between the germline ends. Germline V gene lookup returns CDR1 LNHDA and CDR2 SQIVND (reference sequence). CDR3 DNA: TGTGCCAGTAGTAACCCCGGCGGAGGAAACATTCAGTACTTC. Encoded protein: CASSNPGGGNIQYF.

This clone was found a few times. The CDR3 sequence is CAWKPGPVNQPQHF. The CDR3 DNA is TGTGCCTGGAAGCCTGGGCCAGTTAATCAGCCCCAGCATTTT. J is TRBJ1-5 and V is TRBV30, with D uncertain. CDR3 length equals 14 residues. V lost 4 bases and J lost 4, with 14 bases in between. The germline CDR1 and CDR2 sequences are GTSNPN and SVGIG (reference sequence). Filled out from reference TRBV30 and TRBJ1-5, the complete variable domain reads SQTIHQWPATLVQPVGSPLSLECTVEGTSNPNLYWYRQAAGRGLQLLFYSVGIGQISSEVPQNLSASRPQDRQFILSSKKLLLSDSGFYLCAWKPGPVNQPQHFGDGTRLSIL.

A few counts support this clone. The chain has TRBV6-5 and TRBJ1-1; D is ambiguous. V dropped 2 bases and J dropped 1 base, with 8 bases sitting between them. The germline V gene encodes CDR1 MNHEY and CDR2 SVGAGI. This CDR3 contains 14 residues. The CDR3 region has the DNA TGTGCCAGCAGTTACGCCGGGAGGAACACTGAAGCTTTCTTT. This sequence encodes CASSYAGRNTEAFF.

The J gene is TRBJ1-1, the V gene TRBV9; TRBD1 matches at 9 bases. The CDR3 covers 15 residues. Germline V gene data show CDR1 as SGDLS and CDR2 as YYNGEE. The trim removed 3 bases at V and 2 bases at J, leaving 5 bases unmatched. CDR3 amino acids: CASSEPGQGNTEAFF. The DNA for the CDR3 is TGTGCCAGCAGCGAGCCGGGACAGGGAAACACTGAAGCTTTCTTT. Based on the CDR3 plus reference TRBV9 and TRBJ1-1, the full variable domain is DSGVTQTPKHLITATGQRVTLRCSPRSGDLSVYWYQQSLDQGLQFLIQYYNGEERAKGNILERFSAQQFPDLHSELNLSSLELGDSALYFCASSEPGQGNTEAFFGQGTRLTVV.

This clone was picked up one time. This chain connects TRBV5-1 to TRBJ1-1; possibly TRBD1 for D (5 bases). V dropped 4 bases and J dropped 1 base, with 14 bases sitting between them. This CDR3 spans 15 amino acids. CDR1 and CDR2 from the germline V gene are SGHRS and YFSETQ. CDR3 residues: CASSQGKLQNTEAFF. CDR3 coding DNA: TGCGCCAGCAGCCAGGGTAAGTTGCAGAACACTGAAGCTTTCTTT. The full variable domain, rest sourced from reference TRBV5-1 and TRBJ1-1, is KAGVTQTPRYLIKTRGQQVTLSCSPISGHRSVSWYQQTPGQGLQFLFEYFSETQRNKGNFPGRFSGRQFSNSRSEMNVSTLELGDSALYLCASSQGKLQNTEAFFGQGTRLTVV.

The chain recombines TRBV11-2 with TRBJ1-2, with 8 bases lining up with TRBD1. The CDR3 covers 14 residues. V dropped 1 base and J dropped 6; count of bases not matched to a gene: 4. CDR1 and CDR2 from the germline V gene are SGHAT and FQNNGV. CDR3 DNA sequence: TGTGCCAGCAGCTTAGCCCGACAGGGGAATGGCTACACCTTC. Translation gives CASSLARQGNGYTF. The full variable domain, its missing parts supplied by reference TRBV11-2 and TRBJ1-2, is EAGVAQSPRYKIIEKRQSVAFWCNPISGHATLYWYQQILGQGPKLLIQFQNNGVVDDSQLPKDRFSAERLKGVDSTLKIQPAKLEDSAVYLCASSLARQGNGYTFGSGTRLTVV.

The rearrangement links TRBV4-1 to TRBJ1-2; tentative D call: TRBD1 (6 bases). Germline CDR1 MGHRA, CDR2 YSYEKL. V was trimmed by 5 bases and J by 0 bases, leaving 10 bases between them. The CDR3 is 14 amino acids. Here the CDR3 DNA reads TGCGCCAGCAGCTCCAGGGGAGCTAACTATGGCTACACCTTC. Protein: CASSSRGANYGYTF.

This clone was detected a few times. V is TRBV2 and J is TRBJ2-1, with D unresolved. V was shortened by 7 bases and J by 7 bases, with 8 bases between the two germline ends. The CDR3 sequence is 11 residues long. Germline values: CDR1 SNHLY, CDR2 FYNNEI. Written as DNA, the CDR3 is TGTGCCAGCACGAGATATAATGAGCAGTTCTTC. As protein: CASTRYNEQFF. The full variable domain, with the rest looked up from reference TRBV2 and TRBJ2-1, is EPEVTQTPSHQVTQMGQEVILRCVPISNHLYFYWYRQILGQKVEFLVSFYNNEISEKSEIFDDQFSVERPDGSNFTLKIRSTKLEDSAMYFCASTRYNEQFFGPGTRLTVL.

The chain joins TRBV25-1 to TRBJ1-5, with D hard to call. V was shortened by 4 bases and J by 7 bases, with 11 bases between the two germline ends. The CDR3 is made up of 13 amino acids. From germline, CDR1 is MGHDK and CDR2 SYGVNS. The CDR3 sequence: CASSGFPGQPQHF. The CDR3 region has the DNA TGTGCCAGCAGTGGTTTCCCCGGGCAGCCCCAGCATTTT.

This clone turned up a few times. V is TRBV5-1 and J is TRBJ2-2, with a weak D call TRBD2 (7 bases). V lost 4 bases and J 6 bases, leaving 19 bases between the germline ends. The CDR3 totals 16 residues. In germline, CDR1 is SGHRS, CDR2 YFSETQ. DNA for the CDR3: TGCGCCAGCAGCACCACAGGGACTACTTGGGCCGGGGAGCTGTTTTTT. It encodes CASSTTGTTWAGELFF.

The rearrangement uses TRBV5-1 and TRBJ1-4, with TRBD1 identical over 8 bases. Germline values: CDR1 SGHRS, CDR2 YFSETQ. V shed 4 bases, J shed 3 bases, and the junction held 2 bases outside the gene matches. This CDR3 has 14 residues. CDR3 sequence reads: CASSPQGANEKLFF. DNA of the CDR3: TGCGCCAGCAGCCCACAGGGGGCTAATGAAAAACTGTTTTTT.

The genes are TRBV10-3 and TRBJ2-7; no clear D. The CDR3 totals 12 residues. Germline V gene data show CDR1 as ENHRY and CDR2 as SYGVKD. Trimming removed 1 base from V and 2 bases from J, with 3 bases in between. For the CDR3, the DNA is TGTGCCATCAGTGAGTGGCCCTACGAGCAGTACTTC. It translates to CAISEWPYEQYF.

A few counts support this clone. This chain uses TRBV11-3 with TRBJ2-1, with 8 positions matching TRBD1. The CDR3 is made up of 18 amino acids. V lost 1 base, J lost 6 bases, and 14 bases stayed unmatched. CDR1 and CDR2 (germline): SGHNT, YENEEA. CDR3 DNA sequence: TGTGCCAGCAGCTTAGGGCAGGGGGCGAACTTCGGGGGCAATGAGCAGTTCTTC. It encodes CASSLGQGANFGGNEQFF.

The genes are TRBV6-5 and TRBJ2-7; TRBD1 matches 7 bases. The CDR3 is made up of 15 amino acids. With 5 bases clipped from V and 7 bases from J, the junction kept 14 bases outside the gene matches. Germline V gene lookup returns CDR1 MNHEY and CDR2 SVGAGI. CDR3 amino acids: CASSHGTEAPLEQYF. The DNA for the CDR3 is TGTGCCAGCAGTCACGGGACAGAGGCCCCCTTGGAGCAGTACTTC.

V is TRBV5-4 and J is TRBJ2-3; no definite D call. Per the germline V gene, CDR1 is SGHNT and CDR2 is YYREEE (reference sequence). This CDR3 is built from 14 residues. With 1 base removed from V and 5 bases from J, the gap between germline ends came to 11 bases. CDR3 amino acids: CASSLFRHGDTQYF. DNA for the CDR3: TGTGCCAGCAGCTTGTTCAGGCACGGAGATACGCAGTATTTT.

This clone was seen a handful of times. The chain carries TRBV18 and TRBJ1-3, with TRBD1 as a possible D gene (6 bases). The CDR3 is 15 residues long. Trimming left V 6 bases short and J 0 bases short, with 12 bases between. Per the germline V gene, CDR1 is KGHSH and CDR2 is LQKENI. CDR3: CASSPGTNSGNTIYF. The CDR3 DNA reads as TGTGCCAGCTCCCCCGGGACAAACTCTGGAAACACCATATATTTT.

The CDR3 protein is CASSLKTGGNEQYF. The CDR3 DNA is TGTGCCAGCTCACTCAAGACAGGGGGCAACGAGCAGTACTTC. V usage is TRBV18 and J usage is TRBJ2-7; TRBD1 matches 10 bases. The ends lost 4 bases at V and 5 bases at J; junction bases unmatched: 5. Germline loops: CDR1 KGHSH, CDR2 LQKENI. The length of the CDR3 is 14 residues.

The chain has TRBV5-1 and TRBJ2-3; 11 nucleotides align to TRBD2. The CDR3 is 14 residues long. CDR1 SGHRS and CDR2 YFSETQ come from the germline V gene. V was pared by 6 bases and J by 5 bases, with 5 bases of the junction left unmatched. The DNA of the CDR3 is TGCGCCAGCACATCCCTAGCGGGGGGAGATACGCAGTATTTT. Translation gives CASTSLAGGDTQYF.

The sample holds a few counts of this clone. The chain is built from TRBV9 and TRBJ1-2; 10 nucleotides agree with TRBD1. CDR1 and CDR2 (germline): SGDLS, YYNGEE. CDR3 size: 16 residues. The V gene end was trimmed by 2 bases and the J gene end by 0 bases; junction bases not matched to a gene: 4. This CDR3 reads CASSVGTGEANYGYTF. The DNA for the CDR3 is TGTGCCAGCAGCGTGGGGACAGGGGAGGCTAACTATGGCTACACCTTC.

The chain recombines TRBV4-1 with TRBJ2-7; maybe TRBD2 (6 bases). The V end lost 0 bases, the J end lost 2 bases, and 17 bases lay between the germline ends. Germline lookup yields CDR1 MGHRA and CDR2 YSYEKL. The CDR3 contains 17 residues. The CDR3 spells CASSQDSALATTYEQYF. Here the CDR3 DNA reads TGCGCCAGCAGCCAAGATTCGGCTCTAGCGACGACCTACGAGCAGTACTTC.

This chain uses TRBV6-4 with TRBJ2-3, with TRBD1 matching over 10 bases. This CDR3 region has 16 residues. Trimming removed 2 bases from V and 1 base from J; junction bases left unmatched: 3. From germline, CDR1 is MRHNA and CDR2 SNTAGT. The CDR3 DNA is TGTGCCAGCAGTGACGCCGGGACAGGGGGCACAGATACGCAGTATTTT. This translates into CASSDAGTGGTDTQYF.

The gene calls are TRBV28 and TRBJ1-1; possible D gene TRBD1, 5 bases. The CDR3 has 15 amino acids. Per the germline V gene, CDR1 is MDHEN and CDR2 is SYDVKM. Trimming took 2 bases from V and 5 from J, leaving 15 bases between them. The CDR3 region is CASSLNRRGRTEAFF. The CDR3 DNA is TGTGCCAGCAGTTTAAATCGGAGGGGAAGAACTGAAGCTTTCTTT.

This clone was observed a few times. The chain recombines TRBV11-2 with TRBJ2-7; possible D gene TRBD2, 5 bases. The CDR3 covers 13 residues. From germline, CDR1 is SGHAT and CDR2 FQNNGV. V lost 1 base and J 3 bases, leaving 7 bases between the germline ends. This CDR3 is CASSLGTRYEQYF. DNA for the CDR3: TGTGCCAGCAGCTTAGGGACTCGCTACGAGCAGTACTTC.

The rearrangement links TRBV28 to TRBJ1-2, with TRBD1 matching over 8 bases. V lost 10 bases, J lost 2 bases, and 6 bases stayed unmatched. CDR3 length: 13 residues. Germline V gene sequence: CDR1 MDHEN, CDR2 SYDVKM. The CDR3, as DNA: TGTGCCACCACCCGGACAGGGAACTATGGCTACACCTTC. Translation: CATTRTGNYGYTF.